One and the same sample provided the 5 T cell receptor beta chains below, sequenced in a study of CD8+CD57+ T cells in acquired aplastic anemia. Genomic DNA acted as the template from which TCR beta VDJ combination and CDR3 sequence profiling were carried out. From the reads, TCRdb called clonotypes with MiXCR, one entry per CDR3 protein. The sample lists under 150,000 distinct CDR3 sequences, 35% to 50% seen once, with roughly 8.4% in the top ten. The sequenced sample was sorted CD4+, CD8+, or CD8+CD57+ T cells (not recorded which) from PBMCs. These TCRs come from a human donor in good health, serving as a control.

This clonotype was picked up many times. The V call is TRBV2, the J call TRBJ2-7; D may be TRBD1 or TRBD2 (5 bases each). Between the trimmed V and J ends, which lost 7 bases and 6 bases, there was a span of 19 bases. The germline gives CDR1 SNHLY, CDR2 FYNNEI. CDR3 length: 14 residues. CDR3 in amino acids: CASMVEAGTGEQYF. The CDR3 DNA follows: TGTGCCAGCATGGTAGAGGCAGGGACGGGCGAGCAGTACTTC.

There are a few counts of this clonotype. The junction and the germline gene differ at one end; a read error may be behind it. The rearrangement joins TRBV5-8 to TRBJ1-2; D is perhaps TRBD1 (5 bases). Germline CDR1 reads SGHTS; CDR2 reads YDEGEE. The CDR3 runs to 15 residues. CDR3 coding DNA: TGTACCAGCACCGCCCGGGCAGGGATCTTCTATGGCTACACCTTC. Translated, it gives CTSTARAGIFYGYTF.

The chain carries TRBV6-1 and TRBJ2-1, with 7 bases aligning to TRBD1. This CDR3 is built from 15 residues. V was pared by 5 bases and J by 5 bases, with 9 bases of the junction left unmatched. Germline loops: CDR1 MNHNS, CDR2 SASEGT. The DNA for the CDR3 is TGTGCCAGCAGTAGGCGACAGGGCACACACAATGAGCAGTTCTTC. Protein product: CASSRRQGTHNEQFF.

This clonotype was detected ten times or more. The genes are TRBV9 and TRBJ1-1, with D possibly TRBD1 on 5 matching bases. The CDR3 spans 15 residues. The V and J ends lost 0 bases and 1 base respectively, with 10 bases between them. CDR1 is SGDLS and CDR2 is YYNGEE in the germline V gene. In DNA form, the CDR3 reads TGTGCCAGCAGCGTAGCTACGGGGCAGAACACTGAAGCTTTCTTT. It encodes CASSVATGQNTEAFF.

This clonotype was detected ten times or more. The chain employs TRBV6-2 or TRBV6-3 and TRBJ1-6; D is perhaps TRBD1 (6 bases). Trimming took 2 bases from V and 0 from J, leaving 17 bases between them. Germline CDR1 MNHEY, CDR2 SVGEGT. The length of the CDR3 is 19 residues. The CDR3 is CASSYRAYGQSSYNSPLHF. DNA of the CDR3: TGTGCCAGCAGTTACCGCGCGTACGGACAGAGCTCCTATAATTCACCCCTCCACTTT.